Listed here are 8 T cell receptor beta chains from one sample, sequenced in a study of T cell responses to AZD1222 COVID-19 vaccine (dated by TCRdb to about 2021). The time point label corresponds to: baseline before first vaccination. The library was obtained by the immunoSEQ multiplex PCR assay. Drawn from immuneACCESS, this table holds only the in-frame rearrangements with V and J called that TCRdb kept. Clones are partly lost; checked studies trace under half to an unresolved V gene and leave the rest unexplained. The sample table records about 100,000 clones; less than 90% of these occur just once. The ten largest make up approximately 16% of the sample. The material sequenced was peripheral blood, taken on day 0 of AZD1222 vaccination. The origin of the receptors is an adult in good health.

This chain links TRBV6-1 with TRBJ2-7; D possibly corresponds to TRBD2 (5 bases). The germline V gene encodes CDR1 MNHNS and CDR2 SASEGT. Trimming shortened V by 2 bases and J by 3 bases, and 14 bases separated the two germline ends. The CDR3 contains 15 residues. Here the CDR3 reads CASSESGRGHYEQYF. The CDR3 DNA follows: TGTGCCAGCAGTGAAAGTGGTCGGGGTCACTACGAGCAGTACTTC.

The J gene is TRBJ1-6, the V gene TRBV18; tentative D call: TRBD1 (5 bases). This CDR3 has 17 residues. Germline V gene lookup returns CDR1 KGHSH and CDR2 LQKENI. Trimming took off 3 bases at V and 9 bases at J, with 21 bases between the two ends. The CDR3: CASSPLAGDGGGSPLHF. For the CDR3, the DNA is TGTGCCAGCTCACCTCTAGCCGGGGACGGTGGGGGTTCACCCCTCCACTTT.

The genes are TRBV13 and TRBJ1-1; 8 bases line up with TRBD1. Looked up from germline, CDR1 is PRHDT and CDR2 is FYEKMQ (reference sequence). The CDR3 runs to 15 residues. V lost 3 bases and J lost 0; bases outside the gene matches: 3. CDR3 amino acids: CASSLGTGLNTEAFF. The DNA for the CDR3 is TGTGCCAGCAGCTTGGGGACAGGCTTGAACACTGAAGCTTTCTTT.

This clone was recorded only once. Other DNA sequences in the sample encode the same CDR3. V is TRBV7-6 and J is TRBJ1-2; TRBD1 is a possible D gene (6 bases). This CDR3 spans 13 amino acids. Trimming took 5 bases from V and 2 from J, leaving 9 bases between them. Germline V gene sequence: CDR1 SGHVS, CDR2 FNYEAQ. The CDR3 nucleotides are TGTGCCAGCAGCCCGGACAGCAACTATGGCTACACCTTC. Encoded protein: CASSPDSNYGYTF.

This chain links TRBV16 with TRBJ1-1, with unresolved D. The V end was cut by 2 bases, the J end by 3 bases, with 10 bases between. CDR1 KGHSY and CDR2 FQNENV come from the germline V gene. The CDR3 is 14 amino acids. The CDR3 DNA reads TGTGCCAGCAGCCAACCCCCGAGCCACACTGAAGCTTTCTTT. As protein: CASSQPPSHTEAFF.

The gene calls are TRBV4-1 and TRBJ1-1; D not certain. The V end was cut by 3 bases, the J end by 0 bases, with 8 bases between. This CDR3 has 14 residues. Looked up from germline, CDR1 is MGHRA and CDR2 is YSYEKL. The CDR3 reads CASSQTSMNTEAFF. In DNA, the CDR3 is TGCGCCAGCAGCCAGACAAGCATGAACACTGAAGCTTTCTTT.

The chain is built from TRBV6-6 and TRBJ2-3; 10 bases align to TRBD2. The CDR3 has 14 amino acids. Germline CDR1 is MNHNY and CDR2 is SVGAGI (reference sequence). The trim removed 9 bases at V and 4 bases at J, leaving 7 bases unmatched. Here the CDR3 reads CASGLAGVADTQYF. In DNA, the CDR3 is TGTGCCAGTGGTCTAGCGGGAGTTGCAGATACGCAGTATTTT.

The rearrangement links TRBV11-3 to TRBJ2-7; TRBD2 is a possible D gene (5 bases). V gave up 4 bases and J gave up 0 bases, with 13 bases separating them. Per the germline V gene, CDR1 is SGHNT and CDR2 is YENEEA. The CDR3 totals 15 residues. The CDR3: CASSYQTGSSYEQYF. The CDR3 coding sequence is TGTGCCAGCAGCTACCAAACGGGGAGCTCCTACGAGCAGTACTTC.